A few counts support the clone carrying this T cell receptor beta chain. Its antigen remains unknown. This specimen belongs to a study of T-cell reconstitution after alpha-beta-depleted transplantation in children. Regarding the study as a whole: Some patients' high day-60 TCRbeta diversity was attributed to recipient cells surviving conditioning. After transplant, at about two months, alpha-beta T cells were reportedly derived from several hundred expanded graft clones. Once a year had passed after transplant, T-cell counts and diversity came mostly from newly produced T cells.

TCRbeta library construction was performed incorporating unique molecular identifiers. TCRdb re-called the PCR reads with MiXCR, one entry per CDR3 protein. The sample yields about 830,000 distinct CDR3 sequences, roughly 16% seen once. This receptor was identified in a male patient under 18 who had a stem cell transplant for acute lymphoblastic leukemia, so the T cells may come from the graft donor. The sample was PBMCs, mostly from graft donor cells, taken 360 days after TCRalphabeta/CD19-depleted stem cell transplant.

The CDR3 sequence is CASSFSGTLYEQYF. CDR3 DNA sequence: TGTGCCAGCAGCTTTAGCGGGACCCTGTACGAGCAGTACTTC. The genes are TRBV11-2 and TRBJ2-7; 8 bases line up with TRBD2. Germline assignment: CDR1 SGHAT and CDR2 FQNNGV. V trimming: 3 bases; J trimming: 4 bases; junction bases outside the gene matches: 5. The CDR3 spans 14 residues. The complete variable domain, with remaining parts taken from reference TRBV11-2 and TRBJ2-7, reads EAGVAQSPRYKIIEKRQSVAFWCNPISGHATLYWYQQILGQGPKLLIQFQNNGVVDDSQLPKDRFSAERLKGVDSTLKIQPAKLEDSAVYLCASSFSGTLYEQYFGPGTRLTVT.